This T cell receptor (beta chain) came from a study of T cell responses to AZD1222 COVID-19 vaccine. Some clones are missing from TCRdb's copy, which holds only in-frame ones; the method was immunoSEQ multiplex PCR. Of some 170,000 clones listed, under 95% are singletons. Germline CDR1 and CDR2: MNHEY and SMNVEV (reference sequence). The length of the CDR3 is 16 residues. The germline V and J ends were trimmed by 5 bases and 7 bases, with 18 bases remaining between them. The TCR sequence derives from an adult who received the AZD1222 COVID-19 vaccine. The chain combines TRBV27 with TRBJ1-6, with D possibly being TRBD1 (5 bases). The material sequenced was peripheral blood, taken 28 days after the second AZD1222 dose. The DNA of the CDR3 is TGTGCCAGCAGTCCCTGGGGGGGGACCGGGAATTCACCCCTCCACTTT. Its protein product is CASSPWGGTGNSPLHF.